Shown below are 18 T cell receptor beta chains from a single sample sequenced in a study of blood T cell repertoires in COVID-19. Here immunoSEQ multiplex PCR was the method, and the copy in TCRdb shows in-frame clones only, minus some. This table has approximately 80,000 clones, around 88% appearing once. Material for sequencing was peripheral blood. These receptors were obtained from a woman of 80 years or more with acute or convalescent COVID-19.

This clone was observed a handful of times. V and J are TRBV19 and TRBJ1-1; TRBD1 matches at 10 bases. The CDR3 extends over 14 amino acids. V lost 6 bases and J lost 3; bases outside the gene matches: 4. Germline V gene sequence: CDR1 LNHDA, CDR2 SQIVND (reference sequence). The DNA for the CDR3 is TGTGCCAGTAGACACGGGACAGGGGACACTGAAGCTTTCTTT. Its translation is CASRHGTGDTEAFF.

V gene TRBV18 combines with J gene TRBJ1-4; no reliable D call. The germline V gene has CDR1 KGHSH and CDR2 LQKENI. There are 17 residues in the CDR3. The V end was cut by 2 bases, the J end by 0 bases, with 13 bases between. The CDR3 DNA is TGTGCCAGCTCACCAACGGGTCCCGCCGCAACTAATGAAAAACTGTTTTTT. Protein: CASSPTGPAATNEKLFF.

This clone was seen only a few times. The chain combines TRBV5-4 with TRBJ2-2; 9 bases are a match to TRBD2. The germline V gene encodes CDR1 SGHNT and CDR2 YYREEE (reference sequence). The CDR3 consists of 16 residues. V shed 3 bases, J shed 0 bases, and the junction held 3 bases outside the gene matches. The CDR3 spells CASSSGLAANTGELFF. The CDR3 DNA sequence: TGTGCCAGCAGCTCGGGACTAGCTGCGAACACCGGGGAGCTGTTTTTT. Full variable domain (rest looked up from reference TRBV5-4 and TRBJ2-2): ETGVTQSPTHLIKTRGQQVTLRCSSQSGHNTVSWYQQALGQGPQFIFQYYREEENGRGNFPPRFSGLQFPNYSSELNVNALELDDSALYLCASSSGLAANTGELFFGEGSRLTVL.

The chain is built from TRBV6-5 and TRBJ2-1, with D perhaps matching TRBD2 (6 bases). The CDR3 consists of 14 residues. The V gene lost 7 bases and the J gene lost 7 bases, with 17 bases spanning the gap. CDR1 and CDR2 (germline): MNHEY, SVGAGI. The CDR3 bases are TGTGCCAGCACCCAGATCGGGGGTGGGAATGAGCAGTTCTTC. Translating gives CASTQIGGGNEQFF.

CDR3 in DNA: TGTGCCAGTAGTCCTCAGCAACAGGGTATGGAGACCCAGTACTTC. Its translation: CASSPQQQGMETQYF. The chain uses TRBV19 and TRBJ2-5; D perhaps matches TRBD1 (6 bases). Deletions cut 5 bases from V and 5 bases from J, with 18 bases between. Per germline, CDR1 LNHDA and CDR2 SQIVND (reference sequence). The CDR3 has 15 amino acids.

The chain links TRBV5-6 to TRBJ2-5, with 8 positions matching TRBD1. The CDR3 contains 14 residues. The V gene end was trimmed by 0 bases and the J gene end by 3 bases; junction bases not matched to a gene: 1. The germline V gene encodes CDR1 SGHDT and CDR2 YYEEEE. The CDR3 nucleotides are TGTGCCAGCAGCTTGGGGGGACAGGAAGAGACCCAGTACTTC. Amino acid sequence: CASSLGGQEETQYF.

The CDR3 DNA is TGTGCCAGCAGCTTAACAGGGGAGAGCAATCAGCCCCAGCATTTT. It specifies CASSLTGESNQPQHF. V gene TRBV5-8 combines with J gene TRBJ1-5; 7 positions match TRBD1. The ends lost 2 bases at V and 1 base at J; junction bases unmatched: 3. CDR1 is SGHTS and CDR2 is YDEGEE in the germline V gene. The CDR3 is made up of 15 amino acids.

This clone was detected only once. This CDR3 is CASSPTIAHGDTQYF. DNA of the CDR3: TGTGCCAGCTCACCAACCATAGCCCATGGCGACACGCAGTATTTT. The gene calls are TRBV18 and TRBJ2-3; no firm D call. Trimming stripped 2 bases from V and 9 bases from J, with 18 bases between. CDR1 and CDR2 (germline): KGHSH, LQKENI. This CDR3 region has 15 residues.

The chain employs TRBV5-1 and TRBJ2-3; D is perhaps TRBD2 (5 bases). The CDR3 consists of 15 residues. V lost 6 bases and J lost 6, with 20 bases in between. CDR1 and CDR2 (germline): SGHRS, YFSETQ. CDR3 DNA sequence: TGCGCCAGCAACCCTAACGGACTCCAGGCGGATACGCAGTATTTT. It yields the protein CASNPNGLQADTQYF.

V usage is TRBV29-1 and J usage is TRBJ2-3; D gene unclear. This CDR3 has 12 amino acids. From germline, CDR1 is SQVTM and CDR2 ANQGSEA. Trimming cost V 5 bases and J 6 bases, with 12 bases left between them. The CDR3 DNA reads TGCAGCGTTCAGGTAGTCTCGGATACGCAGTATTTT. Translating it yields CSVQVVSDTQYF.

The chain combines TRBV5-1 with TRBJ1-2; 9 positions match TRBD1. The germline V gene encodes CDR1 SGHRS and CDR2 YFSETQ. Unmatched junction bases numbered 15, after V lost 3 bases and J lost 6 bases. The CDR3 loop spans 17 amino acids. CDR3 nucleotide sequence: TGCGCCAGCAGCTCAGAACTCCGGGACAGGGACCTTGATGGCTACACCTTC. It yields the protein CASSSELRDRDLDGYTF.

This chain joins TRBV10-3 and TRBJ1-1; D not certain. The germline gives CDR1 ENHRY, CDR2 SYGVKD. This CDR3 spans 13 amino acids. The V end was cut by 6 bases, the J end by 5 bases, with 13 bases between. The CDR3 loop is CAISSVTETEAFF. For the CDR3, the DNA is TGTGCCATCAGCTCGGTTACTGAGACTGAAGCTTTCTTT.

The gene calls are TRBV6-4 and TRBJ1-5; unclear D gene. Trimming removed 6 bases from V and 0 bases from J, with 9 bases in between. This CDR3 is built from 14 residues. Germline V lookup: CDR1 MRHNA, CDR2 SNTAGT. The CDR3 sequence is CASRCVISNQPQHF. CDR3 nucleotides: TGTGCCAGCAGGTGTGTAATTAGCAATCAGCCCCAGCATTTT.

This clone was seen just once. This sequence joins TRBV19 and TRBJ2-7, with a possible D match to TRBD2 (6 bases). V shed 7 bases and J shed 0 bases, with 16 bases lying between them. This CDR3 comprises 15 residues. Germline CDR1 reads LNHDA; CDR2 reads SQIVND (reference sequence). This CDR3 reads CASTPTGGSSYEQYF. In DNA form, the CDR3 reads TGTGCCAGTACCCCAACAGGAGGGAGCTCCTACGAGCAGTACTTC.

In this sample, this clone turned up once. The CDR3 here is CSAYPPQGYTF. The CDR3 DNA reads TGCAGTGCGTACCCTCCCCAGGGTTACACCTTC. The gene calls are TRBV20-1 and TRBJ1-2; perhaps TRBD1 as D (5 bases). Per the germline V gene, CDR1 is DFQATT and CDR2 is SNEGSKA (reference sequence). V lost 6 bases and J 11 bases, leaving 16 bases between the germline ends. The CDR3 has 11 amino acids.

The table lists this clone with a few counts. The chain couples TRBV2 to TRBJ1-1; 7 bases agree with TRBD1. CDR3 length equals 14 residues. The trim removed 6 bases at V and 4 bases at J, leaving 8 bases unmatched. Per germline, CDR1 SNHLY and CDR2 FYNNEI. CDR3 DNA: TGTGCCAGCAGGCGACAGGGAGGTGTCACTGAAGCTTTCTTT. Protein sequence: CASRRQGGVTEAFF. The variable domain in full, with the rest retrieved from reference TRBV2 and TRBJ1-1, is EPEVTQTPSHQVTQMGQEVILRCVPISNHLYFYWYRQILGQKVEFLVSFYNNEISEKSEIFDDQFSVERPDGSNFTLKIRSTKLEDSAMYFCASRRQGGVTEAFFGQGTRLTVV.

This clone has just a few counts. The V call is TRBV29-1, the J call TRBJ2-2; unclear D gene. The germline V gene encodes CDR1 SQVTM and CDR2 ANQGSEA. The CDR3 runs to 13 residues. The V gene lost 8 bases and the J gene lost 0 bases, with 10 bases spanning the gap. CDR3 loop: CSTKAANTGELFF. The CDR3 DNA is TGCAGCACTAAGGCCGCGAACACCGGGGAGCTGTTTTTT.

V usage is TRBV7-2 and J usage is TRBJ1-2; maybe TRBD1 (5 bases). CDR3 length: 14 amino acids. Trimming took 1 base from V and 8 from J, leaving 14 bases between them. The germline gives CDR1 SGHTA, CDR2 FQGNSA. CDR3 sequence reads: CASSLDAGLGGYTF. The CDR3 region has the DNA TGTGCCAGCAGCTTAGATGCAGGGCTGGGAGGCTACACCTTC.